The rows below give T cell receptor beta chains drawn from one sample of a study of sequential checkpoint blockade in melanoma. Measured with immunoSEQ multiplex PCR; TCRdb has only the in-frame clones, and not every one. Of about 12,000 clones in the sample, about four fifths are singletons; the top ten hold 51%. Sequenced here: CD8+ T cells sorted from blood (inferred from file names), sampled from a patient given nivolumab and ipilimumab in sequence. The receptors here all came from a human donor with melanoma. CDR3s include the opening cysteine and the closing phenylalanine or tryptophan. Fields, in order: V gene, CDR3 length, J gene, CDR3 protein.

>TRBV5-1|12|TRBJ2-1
CASSSARNEQFF
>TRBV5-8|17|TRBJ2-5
CASSAEGERGGLKTQYF
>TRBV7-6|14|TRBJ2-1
CASQTGGNYNEQFF
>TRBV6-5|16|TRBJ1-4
CASSSGQGAIAEKLFF
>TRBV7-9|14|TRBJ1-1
CASSLAPQNTEAFF
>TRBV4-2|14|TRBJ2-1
CASSQNSLDSEQFF
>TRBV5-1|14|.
CASSTAGGPYEQYF
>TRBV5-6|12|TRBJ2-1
CASSSGANEQFF
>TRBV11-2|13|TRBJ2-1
CASSRSGPNEQFF
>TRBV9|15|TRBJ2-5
CASSLWTAPQETQYF
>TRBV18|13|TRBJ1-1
CASSATGGTEAFF
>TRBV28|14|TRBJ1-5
CASSLPQGSQPQHF
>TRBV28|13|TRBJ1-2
CASSFGGLNGYTF
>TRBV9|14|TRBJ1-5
CASSVEGSNQPQHF
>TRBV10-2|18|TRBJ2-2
CASRERDSRRANTGELFF
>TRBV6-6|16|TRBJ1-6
CASQDRASSYNSPLHF
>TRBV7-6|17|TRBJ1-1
CASSLSVAGGPNTEAFF
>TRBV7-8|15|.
CASSFRDREASEQYF
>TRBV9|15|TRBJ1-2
CASSAGTGIGYGYTF
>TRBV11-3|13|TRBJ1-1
CASSPGMNTEAFF
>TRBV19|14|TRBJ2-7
CASSSSGGPYEQYF
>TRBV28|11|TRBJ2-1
CASTSVYEQFF
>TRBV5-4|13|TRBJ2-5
CASSSTGEETQYF
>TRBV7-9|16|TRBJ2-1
CASSLRLAGYYNEQFF
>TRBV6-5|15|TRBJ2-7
CASSYHGGLSYEQYF
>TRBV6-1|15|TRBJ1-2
CASSESWTGIYGYTF
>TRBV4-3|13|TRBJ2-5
CASSQDGSETQYF
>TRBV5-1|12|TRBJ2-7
CASSLKGNEQYF
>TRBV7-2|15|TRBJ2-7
CASSPGLAGTYEQYF
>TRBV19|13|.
CATAPTNGYEQYF
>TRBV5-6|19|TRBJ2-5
CASSTTGTGRRGPQETQYF
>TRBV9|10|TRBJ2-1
CASSDTKQFF
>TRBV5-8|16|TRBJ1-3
CASSGRTGYSGNTIYF
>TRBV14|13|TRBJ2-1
CASSRTGDNEQFF
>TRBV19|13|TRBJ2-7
CASSIAGTYEQYF
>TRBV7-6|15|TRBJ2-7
CASTRGTGDAYEQYF
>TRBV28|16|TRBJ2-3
CASSFPGRGSPDTQYF
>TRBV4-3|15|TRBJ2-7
CASSQARGPIYEQYF
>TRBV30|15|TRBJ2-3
CAWTFSGGGTDTQYF
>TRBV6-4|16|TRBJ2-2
CASSDSWRGGHGELFF
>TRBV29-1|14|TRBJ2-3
CSVEGLAGTNTQYF
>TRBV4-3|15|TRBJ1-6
CASSQDSSYNSPLHF
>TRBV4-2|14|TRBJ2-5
CASSQDRGTETQYF
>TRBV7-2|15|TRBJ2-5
CASTSTSWIMETQYF
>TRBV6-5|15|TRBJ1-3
CASSPGEPSGNTIYF
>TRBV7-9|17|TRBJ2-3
CASSLALLGQRTDTQYF
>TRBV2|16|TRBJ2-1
CASSDPAGGPYNEQFF
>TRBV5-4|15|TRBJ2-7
CASSLAGGTFYEQYF
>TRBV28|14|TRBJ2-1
CASSLAGQYNEQFF
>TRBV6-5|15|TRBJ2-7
CASSYGARSSYEQYF
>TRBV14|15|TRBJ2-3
CASSGQALSTDTQYF
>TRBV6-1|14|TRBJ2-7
CASSQVAGTYEQYF
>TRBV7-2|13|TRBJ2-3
CASGTGGADTQYF
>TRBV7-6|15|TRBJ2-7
CASSRGTGASYEQYF
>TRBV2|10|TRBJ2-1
CATELNEQFF
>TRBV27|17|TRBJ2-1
CASSSGGGGSSYNEQFF
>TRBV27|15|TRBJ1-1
CASSLSKVLNTEAFF
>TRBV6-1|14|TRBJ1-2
CASSEGAGGWGYTF
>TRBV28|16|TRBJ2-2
CASSDPGQGATGELFF
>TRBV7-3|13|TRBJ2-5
CASRSGVQETQYF